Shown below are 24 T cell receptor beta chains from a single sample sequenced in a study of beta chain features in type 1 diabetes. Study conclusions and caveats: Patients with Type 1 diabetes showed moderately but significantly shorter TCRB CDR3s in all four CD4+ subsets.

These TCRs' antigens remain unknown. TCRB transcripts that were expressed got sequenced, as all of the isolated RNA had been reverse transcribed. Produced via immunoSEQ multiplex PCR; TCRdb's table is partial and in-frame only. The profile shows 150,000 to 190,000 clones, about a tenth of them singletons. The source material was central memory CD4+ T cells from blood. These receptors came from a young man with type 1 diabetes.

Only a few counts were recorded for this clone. This chain's CDR3 is CASRTHGTVYNEQFF. The CDR3 nucleotides are TGTGCCAGCAGGACCCACGGGACAGTGTACAATGAGCAGTTCTTC. The chain employs TRBV28 and TRBJ2-1; 7 bases match TRBD1. The CDR3 contains 15 residues. V lost 6 bases and J lost 4; bases outside the gene matches: 9. Germline CDR1 MDHEN, CDR2 SYDVKM.

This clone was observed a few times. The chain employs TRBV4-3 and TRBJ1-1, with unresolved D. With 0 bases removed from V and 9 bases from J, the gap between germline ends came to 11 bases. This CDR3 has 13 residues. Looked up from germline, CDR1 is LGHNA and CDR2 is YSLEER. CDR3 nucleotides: TGCGCCAGCAGCCAAGAATTCGCAGTTAAAGCTTTCTTT. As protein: CASSQEFAVKAFF.

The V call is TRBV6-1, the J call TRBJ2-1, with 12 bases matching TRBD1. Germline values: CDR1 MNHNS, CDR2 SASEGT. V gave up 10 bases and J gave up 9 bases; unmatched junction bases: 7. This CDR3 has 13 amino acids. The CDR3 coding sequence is TGTGCCATCCCGGGACAGGGGGCTTTTGAGCAGTTCTTC. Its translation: CAIPGQGAFEQFF.

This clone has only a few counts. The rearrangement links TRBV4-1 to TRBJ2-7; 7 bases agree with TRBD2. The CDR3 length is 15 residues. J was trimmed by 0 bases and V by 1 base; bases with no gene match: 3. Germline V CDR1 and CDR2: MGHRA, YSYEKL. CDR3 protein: CASSQAGGSSYEQYF. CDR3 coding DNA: TGCGCCAGCAGCCAAGCGGGGGGAAGCTCCTACGAGCAGTACTTC.

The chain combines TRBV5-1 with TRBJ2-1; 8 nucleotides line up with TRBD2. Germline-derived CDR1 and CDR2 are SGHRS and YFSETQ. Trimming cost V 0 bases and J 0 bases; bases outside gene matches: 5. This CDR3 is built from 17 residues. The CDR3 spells CASSLVGSGNSYNEQFF. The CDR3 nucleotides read TGCGCCAGCAGCTTGGTGGGTAGCGGGAACTCCTACAATGAGCAGTTCTTC.

The CDR3, as DNA: TGTGCCTGGAACCCACAGGGGGCGCGGGGTGAAAAACTGTTTTTT. Its protein is CAWNPQGARGEKLFF. The V and J genes are TRBV30 and TRBJ1-4; 9 bases match TRBD1. Losses at the gene ends were 4 bases for V and 7 bases for J; bases not matched to a gene: 10. This CDR3 is built from 15 residues. The V gene's germline CDR1 is GTSNPN and CDR2 SVGIG (reference sequence).

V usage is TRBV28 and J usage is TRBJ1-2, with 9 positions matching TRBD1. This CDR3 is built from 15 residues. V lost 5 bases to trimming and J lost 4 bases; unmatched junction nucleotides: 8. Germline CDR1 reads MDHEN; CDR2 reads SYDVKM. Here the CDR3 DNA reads TGTGCCAGCAGTCTATCCACAGGGGGCATCTATGGCTACACCTTC. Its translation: CASSLSTGGIYGYTF.

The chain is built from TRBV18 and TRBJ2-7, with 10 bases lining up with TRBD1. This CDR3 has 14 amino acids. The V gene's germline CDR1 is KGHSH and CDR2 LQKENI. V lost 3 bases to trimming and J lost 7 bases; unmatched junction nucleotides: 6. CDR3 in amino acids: CASSPGTGAREQYF. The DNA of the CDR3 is TGTGCCAGCTCACCCGGGACAGGGGCTCGGGAGCAGTACTTC. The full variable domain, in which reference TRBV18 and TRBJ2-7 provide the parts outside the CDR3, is NAGVMQNPRHLVRRRGQEARLRCSPMKGHSHVYWYRQLPEEGLKFMVYLQKENIIDESGMPKERFSAEFPKEGPSILRIQQVVRGDSAAYFCASSPGTGAREQYFGPGTRLTVT.

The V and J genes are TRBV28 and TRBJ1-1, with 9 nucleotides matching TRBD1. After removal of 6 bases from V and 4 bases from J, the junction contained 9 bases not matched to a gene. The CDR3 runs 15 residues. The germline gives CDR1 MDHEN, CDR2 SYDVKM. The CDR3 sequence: CASSPGDRESTEAFF. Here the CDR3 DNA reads TGTGCCAGCAGCCCCGGGGACAGGGAATCCACTGAAGCTTTCTTT.

CDR3 region: CASSEQTGLNQPQHF. The CDR3 coding sequence is TGTGCCAGCAGTGAACAGACAGGGTTGAATCAGCCCCAGCATTTT. The chain has TRBV6-1 and TRBJ1-5; 7 bases fit TRBD1. This CDR3 has 15 residues. Germline CDR1 reads MNHNS; CDR2 reads SASEGT. V lost 2 bases, J lost 4 bases, and 5 bases stayed unmatched.

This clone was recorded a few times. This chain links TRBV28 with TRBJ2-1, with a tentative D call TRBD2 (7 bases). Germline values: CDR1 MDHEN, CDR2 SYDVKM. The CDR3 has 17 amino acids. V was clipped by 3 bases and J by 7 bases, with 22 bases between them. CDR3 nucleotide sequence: TGTGCCAGCAGTTTCCCGGGGGGCGGGAGTATAAGGAATGAGCAGTTCTTC. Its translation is CASSFPGGGSIRNEQFF.

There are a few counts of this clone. Here the CDR3 DNA reads TGTGCCAGCAGCCGTGCACAGGGCGCGAACACCGGGGAGCTGTTTTTT. Its translation: CASSRAQGANTGELFF. The chain is built from TRBV9 and TRBJ2-2; perhaps TRBD1 as D (6 bases). The germline V gene encodes CDR1 SGDLS and CDR2 YYNGEE. The ends were cut back, 4 bases at V and 0 bases at J, with 13 bases in the middle. The CDR3 consists of 16 residues.

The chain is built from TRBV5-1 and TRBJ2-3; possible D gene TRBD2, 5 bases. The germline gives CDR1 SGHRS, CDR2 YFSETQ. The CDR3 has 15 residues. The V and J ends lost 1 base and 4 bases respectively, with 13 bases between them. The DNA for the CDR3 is TGCGCCAGCAGCTTGTCCGGGGTTGGTGCAGATACGCAGTATTTT. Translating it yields CASSLSGVGADTQYF.

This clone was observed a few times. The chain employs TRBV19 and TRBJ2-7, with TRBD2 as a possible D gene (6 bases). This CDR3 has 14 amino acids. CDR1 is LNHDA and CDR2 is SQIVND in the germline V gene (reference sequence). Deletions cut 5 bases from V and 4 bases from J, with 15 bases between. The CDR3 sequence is CASSDRLGPYEQYF. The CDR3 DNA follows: TGTGCCAGTAGTGACAGACTAGGACCTTACGAGCAGTACTTC.

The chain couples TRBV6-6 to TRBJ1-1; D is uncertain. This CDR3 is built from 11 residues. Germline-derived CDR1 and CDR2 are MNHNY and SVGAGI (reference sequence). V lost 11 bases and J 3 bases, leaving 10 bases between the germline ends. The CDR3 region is CASGSDTEAFF. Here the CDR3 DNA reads TGTGCCTCGGGGTCGGACACTGAAGCTTTCTTT.

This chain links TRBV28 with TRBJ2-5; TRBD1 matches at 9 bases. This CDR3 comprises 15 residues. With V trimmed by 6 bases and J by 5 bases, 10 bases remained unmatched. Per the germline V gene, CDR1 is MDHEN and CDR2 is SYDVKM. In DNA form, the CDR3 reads TGTGCCAGCAGAACCCCGGGGACAGGGAGTGAGACCCAGTACTTC. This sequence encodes CASRTPGTGSETQYF. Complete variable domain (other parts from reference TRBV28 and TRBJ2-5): DVKVTQSSRYLVKRTGEKVFLECVQDMDHENMFWYRQDPGLGLRLIYFSYDVKMKEKGDIPEGYSVSREKKERFSLILESASTNQTSMYLCASRTPGTGSETQYFGPGTRLLVL.

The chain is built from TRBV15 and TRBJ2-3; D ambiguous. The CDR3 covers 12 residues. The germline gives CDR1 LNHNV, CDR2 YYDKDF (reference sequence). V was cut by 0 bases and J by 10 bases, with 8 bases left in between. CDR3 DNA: TGTGCCACCAGCAGAGAAGCAGAGGCGCAGTATTTT. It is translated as CATSREAEAQYF.

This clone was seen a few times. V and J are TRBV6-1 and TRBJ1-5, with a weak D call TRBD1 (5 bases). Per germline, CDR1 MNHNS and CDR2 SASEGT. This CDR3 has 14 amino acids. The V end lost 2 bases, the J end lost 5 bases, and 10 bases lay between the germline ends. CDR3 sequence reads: CASSESGTYQPQHF. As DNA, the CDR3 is TGTGCCAGCAGTGAATCAGGGACTTATCAGCCCCAGCATTTT.

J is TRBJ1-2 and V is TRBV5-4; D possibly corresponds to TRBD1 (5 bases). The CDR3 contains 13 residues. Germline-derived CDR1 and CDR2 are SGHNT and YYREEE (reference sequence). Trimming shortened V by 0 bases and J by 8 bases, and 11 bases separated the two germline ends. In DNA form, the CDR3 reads TGTGCCAGCAGCTTGGCACAGGTTGGGGGCTACACCTTC. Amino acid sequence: CASSLAQVGGYTF. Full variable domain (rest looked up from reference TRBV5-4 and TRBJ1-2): ETGVTQSPTHLIKTRGQQVTLRCSSQSGHNTVSWYQQALGQGPQFIFQYYREEENGRGNFPPRFSGLQFPNYSSELNVNALELDDSALYLCASSLAQVGGYTFGSGTRLTVV.

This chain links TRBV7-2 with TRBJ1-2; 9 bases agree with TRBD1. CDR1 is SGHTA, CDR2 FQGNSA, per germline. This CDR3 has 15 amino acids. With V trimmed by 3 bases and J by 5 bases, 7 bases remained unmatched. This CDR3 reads CASSFGDRVGYGYTF. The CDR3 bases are TGTGCCAGCAGCTTTGGGGACAGGGTTGGTTATGGCTACACCTTC.

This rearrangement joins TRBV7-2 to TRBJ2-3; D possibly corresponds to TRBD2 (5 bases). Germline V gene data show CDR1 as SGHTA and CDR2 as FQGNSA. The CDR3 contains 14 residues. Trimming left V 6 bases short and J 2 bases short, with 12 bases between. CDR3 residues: CASSSGRDTDTQYF. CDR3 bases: TGTGCCAGCAGTTCGGGGAGAGACACAGATACGCAGTATTTT.

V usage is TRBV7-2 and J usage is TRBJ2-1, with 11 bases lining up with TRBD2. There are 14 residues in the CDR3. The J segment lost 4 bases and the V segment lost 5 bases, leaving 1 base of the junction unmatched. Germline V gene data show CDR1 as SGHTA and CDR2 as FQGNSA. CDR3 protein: CASSTSGSYNEQFF. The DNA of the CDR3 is TGTGCCAGCAGCACTAGCGGGAGTTACAATGAGCAGTTCTTC.

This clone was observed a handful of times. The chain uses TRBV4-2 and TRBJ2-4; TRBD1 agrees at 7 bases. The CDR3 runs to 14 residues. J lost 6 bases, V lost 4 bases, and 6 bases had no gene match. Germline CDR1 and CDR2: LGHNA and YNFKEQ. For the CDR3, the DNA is TGTGCCAGCAGCCGAGAGACAGGGTCAAACATTCAGTACTTC. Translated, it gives CASSRETGSNIQYF.

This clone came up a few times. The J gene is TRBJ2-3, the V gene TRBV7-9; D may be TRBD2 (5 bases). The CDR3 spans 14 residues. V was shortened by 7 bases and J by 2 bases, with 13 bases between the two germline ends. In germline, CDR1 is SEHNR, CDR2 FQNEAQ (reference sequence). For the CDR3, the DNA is TGTGCCAGCACCCCGACTACCCCCACAGATACGCAGTATTTT. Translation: CASTPTTPTDTQYF.